These T cell receptor beta chains were read from a single sample in a study of CD8+CD57+ T cells in acquired aplastic anemia. TCRdb re-derived calls from the reads in MiXCR, one entry per CDR3 protein. The data contain about 98,000 distinct CDR3 sequences, less than 75% of them seen just once; the ten biggest clones take up 50% to 70%. The source material was sorted CD4+, CD8+, or CD8+CD57+ T cells (not recorded which) from PBMCs. The receptors stem from a human donor with aplastic anemia. CDR3s include the opening cysteine and the closing phenylalanine or tryptophan.

J gene,V gene,CDR3 protein
TRBJ2-3,TRBV20-1,CSAKGGAQILDTQYF
TRBJ1-1,TRBV2,CASSPPWGFDTEAFF
TRBJ2-7,TRBV2,CASLRTGVTYEQYF
TRBJ2-7,TRBV5-6,CASSLTDRLPLYEQYF
TRBJ2-5,TRBV24-1,CATSDTGKQETQYF
TRBJ1-2,TRBV3-1,CASSHEGLRGYTF
TRBJ2-3,TRBV10-3,CASSDSSLRDTQYF
TRBJ2-7,TRBV7-8,CASSSTRSYEQYF
TRBJ2-7,TRBV15,CATSELRGDGGYEQYF
TRBJ2-3,TRBV19,CASSWDMEVGQYF
TRBJ2-7,TRBV7-9,CVSSPSFGEQYF
TRBJ1-1,TRBV27,CASSLMPNTEAFF
TRBJ2-7,TRBV2,CASSEAEGGEQYF
TRBJ2-7,TRBV20-1,CSARDSAGHNLYEQYF
TRBJ1-1,TRBV15,CATSIWALMNTEAFF